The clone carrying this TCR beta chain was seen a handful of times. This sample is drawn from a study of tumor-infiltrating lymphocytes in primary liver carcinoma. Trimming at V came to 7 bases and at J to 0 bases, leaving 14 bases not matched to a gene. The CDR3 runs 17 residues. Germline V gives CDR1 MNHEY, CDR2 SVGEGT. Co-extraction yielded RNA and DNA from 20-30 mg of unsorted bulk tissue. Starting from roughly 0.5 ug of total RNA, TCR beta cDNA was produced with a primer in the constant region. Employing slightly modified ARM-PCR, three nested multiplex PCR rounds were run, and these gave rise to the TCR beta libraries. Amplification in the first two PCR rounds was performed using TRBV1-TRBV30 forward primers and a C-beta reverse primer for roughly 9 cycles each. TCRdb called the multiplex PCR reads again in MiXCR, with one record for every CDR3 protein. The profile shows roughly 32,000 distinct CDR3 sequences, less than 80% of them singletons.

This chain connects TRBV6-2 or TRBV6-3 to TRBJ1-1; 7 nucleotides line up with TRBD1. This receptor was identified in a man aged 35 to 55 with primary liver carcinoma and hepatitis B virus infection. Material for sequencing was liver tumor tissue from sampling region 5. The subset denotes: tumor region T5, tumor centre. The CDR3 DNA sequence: TGTGCCAGCAATCCCCAACAGGGGAGGTTCCTGAACACTGAAGCTTTCTTT. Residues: CASNPQQGRFLNTEAFF.